These 17 T cell receptor beta chains originate from one sample sequenced in a study of control samples from healthy donors and cancer patients. This table comes from immunoSEQ multiplex PCR, and its TCRdb copy is limited to in-frame clones, with some not included. Seen here are fewer than 70,000 clones, about nine tenths observed once, and the top ten hold more than 13%. The specimen was PBMCs. These receptors came from a man aged 55 to 70 with head and neck cancer.

V gene TRBV6-6 combines with J gene TRBJ1-1, with 7 bases that match TRBD1. The CDR3 contains 14 residues. With 6 bases clipped from V and 0 bases from J, the junction kept 4 bases outside the gene matches. CDR1 MNHNY and CDR2 SVGAGI come from the germline V gene (reference sequence). The CDR3 nucleotides read TGTGCCAGCAGACAGGACAGGATGAACACTGAAGCTTTCTTT. Protein sequence: CASRQDRMNTEAFF.

The rearrangement links TRBV5-8 to TRBJ2-7; the D is unclear. This CDR3 has 16 residues. Germline CDR1 and CDR2: SGHTS and YDEGEE. Trimming cost V 0 bases and J 3 bases, with 16 bases left between them. CDR3 protein: CASSLAAQARHYEQYF. CDR3 coding DNA: TGTGCCAGCAGCTTGGCGGCGCAGGCGCGGCACTACGAGCAGTACTTC.

This clone was counted only a few times. This chain links TRBV4-2 with TRBJ2-2; D possibly corresponds to TRBD2 (5 bases). This CDR3 spans 16 amino acids. The germline CDR1 and CDR2 sequences are LGHNA and YNFKEQ. The germline V and J ends were trimmed by 1 base and 1 base, with 10 bases remaining between them. CDR3 in DNA: TGTGCCAGCAGCCAAGTTTTGGCGGGGAACACCGGGGAGCTGTTTTTT. Translated: CASSQVLAGNTGELFF.

The V call is TRBV5-8, the J call TRBJ2-3; D not resolved. The CDR3 spans 14 residues. Trimming removed 1 base at V and 2 bases at J, with 8 bases between. The V gene's germline CDR1 is SGHTS and CDR2 YDEGEE. CDR3 coding DNA: TGTGCCAGCAGCTTGTCCCCGTTCACAGATACGCAGTATTTT. Protein: CASSLSPFTDTQYF.

V usage is TRBV28 and J usage is TRBJ1-5; D possibly corresponds to TRBD1 (5 bases). This CDR3 comprises 16 residues. Germline CDR1 reads MDHEN; CDR2 reads SYDVKM. V lost 5 bases to trimming and J lost 3 bases, with 17 bases between them. This CDR3 is CASSPRFDRFNQPQHF. In nucleotides, the CDR3 is TGTGCCAGCAGTCCTCGATTCGACAGATTCAATCAGCCCCAGCATTTT. The full variable domain, in which reference TRBV28 and TRBJ1-5 provide the parts outside the CDR3, is DVKVTQSSRYLVKRTGEKVFLECVQDMDHENMFWYRQDPGLGLRLIYFSYDVKMKEKGDIPEGYSVSREKKERFSLILESASTNQTSMYLCASSPRFDRFNQPQHFGDGTRLSIL.

The rearrangement joins TRBV9 to TRBJ2-6; D remains ambiguous. The V end lost 0 bases, the J end lost 6 bases, and 13 bases lay between the germline ends. The germline gives CDR1 SGDLS, CDR2 YYNGEE. The CDR3 extends over 16 amino acids. The CDR3 nucleotides are TGTGCCAGCAGCGTAGCTGGCGGCACTGTGGCCAACGTCCTGACTTTC. As protein: CASSVAGGTVANVLTF.

The chain employs TRBV28 and TRBJ1-5; tentatively, D is TRBD1 (5 bases). There are 14 residues in the CDR3. The V gene lost 6 bases and the J gene lost 7 bases, with 16 bases spanning the gap. From germline, CDR1 is MDHEN and CDR2 SYDVKM. The CDR3 is CASRTGGGGQPQHF. As DNA, the CDR3 is TGTGCCAGCAGGACTGGGGGGGGTGGCCAGCCCCAGCATTTT.

This chain uses TRBV9 with TRBJ2-2, with D maybe TRBD2 (6 bases). This CDR3 is 16 amino acids long. Germline CDR1 is SGDLS and CDR2 is YYNGEE. The V end was cut by 9 bases, the J end by 1 base, with 19 bases between. CDR3: CATSAWDLGNTGELFF. CDR3 nucleotide sequence: TGTGCCACCTCCGCTTGGGACTTGGGGAACACCGGGGAGCTGTTTTTT.

V and J are TRBV6-5 and TRBJ1-4, with D uncertain. Germline V gene lookup returns CDR1 MNHEY and CDR2 SVGAGI. The CDR3 is 15 amino acids. The germline V and J ends were trimmed by 2 bases and 7 bases, with 14 bases remaining between them. CDR3 sequence (DNA): TGTGCCAGCAGTTACGGGGTCCCGAGGGCTGAAAAACTGTTTTTT. Protein sequence: CASSYGVPRAEKLFF.

The chain's CDR3 is CASSLDRTNEKLFF. The CDR3 nucleotides read TGTGCCAGCTCACTCGACAGGACTAATGAAAAACTGTTTTTT. The J gene is TRBJ1-4, the V gene TRBV18; D might be TRBD1 (6 bases). Between the trimmed V and J ends, which lost 4 bases and 2 bases, there was a span of 8 bases. Germline values: CDR1 KGHSH, CDR2 LQKENI. This CDR3 contains 14 residues.

This clone occurred a few times. The chain combines TRBV6-2 or TRBV6-3 with TRBJ2-7, with TRBD2 matching 11 bases. Germline CDR1 and CDR2: MNHEY and SVGEGT. Trimming at V came to 0 bases and at J to 3 bases, leaving 1 base not matched to a gene. The CDR3 totals 15 residues. The CDR3, as DNA: TGTGCCAGCAGTTACTCGGGACTAGCGGACTACGAGCAGTACTTC. Protein: CASSYSGLADYEQYF.

This clone was picked up one time. This chain connects TRBV6-5 to TRBJ1-5; unclear D gene. There are 14 residues in the CDR3. CDR1 is MNHEY, CDR2 SVGAGI, per germline. The V end lost 5 bases, the J end lost 2 bases, and 10 bases lay between the germline ends. The CDR3, as DNA: TGTGCCAGCAGTCGCGGACGGCGCAATCAGCCCCAGCATTTT. Its translation is CASSRGRRNQPQHF.

This rearrangement joins TRBV9 to TRBJ2-2; tentative D call: TRBD1 (5 bases). The CDR3 is made up of 14 amino acids. Germline values: CDR1 SGDLS, CDR2 YYNGEE. V was trimmed by 0 bases and J by 5 bases, leaving 8 bases between them. DNA of the CDR3: TGTGCCAGCAGCGTAGCGGCAGGGACCGGGGAGCTGTTTTTT. This sequence encodes CASSVAAGTGELFF.

This clone was detected a few times. The V call is TRBV5-1, the J call TRBJ2-7, with a weak D call TRBD2 (5 bases). This CDR3 comprises 16 residues. V lost 1 base, J lost 2 bases, and 16 bases lay in between. Looked up from germline, CDR1 is SGHRS and CDR2 is YFSETQ. This chain's CDR3 is CASSLLAGGSPYEQYF. The CDR3 bases are TGCGCCAGCAGCTTGTTGGCCGGAGGCAGCCCCTACGAGCAGTACTTC.

The rearrangement joins TRBV29-1 to TRBJ2-3; TRBD1 might be the D (5 bases). This CDR3 is built from 14 residues. V was pared by 4 bases and J by 2 bases, with 13 bases between. The germline CDR1 and CDR2 sequences are SQVTM and ANQGSEA. The CDR3 protein is CSVGRQGPTDTQYF. The CDR3 DNA is TGCAGCGTTGGCCGGCAGGGCCCCACAGATACGCAGTATTTT.

This clone was counted a single time. This chain connects TRBV2 to TRBJ2-1; D may be TRBD1 (5 bases). The germline V gene encodes CDR1 SNHLY and CDR2 FYNNEI. The ends were cut back, 6 bases at V and 9 bases at J, with 15 bases in the middle. The CDR3 spans 13 residues. CDR3 region: CASREQVLGEQFF. CDR3 DNA: TGTGCCAGCAGAGAACAGGTTTTGGGTGAGCAGTTCTTC.

The chain has TRBV15 and TRBJ2-1; 9 bases line up with TRBD2. In germline, CDR1 is LNHNV, CDR2 YYDKDF (reference sequence). The CDR3 consists of 15 residues. The V and J ends lost 0 bases and 10 bases, in that order; junction bases with no gene match: 7. The CDR3: CATSRDRGTSSEQFF. DNA for the CDR3: TGTGCCACCAGCAGAGATCGCGGGACTAGCAGCGAGCAGTTCTTC.